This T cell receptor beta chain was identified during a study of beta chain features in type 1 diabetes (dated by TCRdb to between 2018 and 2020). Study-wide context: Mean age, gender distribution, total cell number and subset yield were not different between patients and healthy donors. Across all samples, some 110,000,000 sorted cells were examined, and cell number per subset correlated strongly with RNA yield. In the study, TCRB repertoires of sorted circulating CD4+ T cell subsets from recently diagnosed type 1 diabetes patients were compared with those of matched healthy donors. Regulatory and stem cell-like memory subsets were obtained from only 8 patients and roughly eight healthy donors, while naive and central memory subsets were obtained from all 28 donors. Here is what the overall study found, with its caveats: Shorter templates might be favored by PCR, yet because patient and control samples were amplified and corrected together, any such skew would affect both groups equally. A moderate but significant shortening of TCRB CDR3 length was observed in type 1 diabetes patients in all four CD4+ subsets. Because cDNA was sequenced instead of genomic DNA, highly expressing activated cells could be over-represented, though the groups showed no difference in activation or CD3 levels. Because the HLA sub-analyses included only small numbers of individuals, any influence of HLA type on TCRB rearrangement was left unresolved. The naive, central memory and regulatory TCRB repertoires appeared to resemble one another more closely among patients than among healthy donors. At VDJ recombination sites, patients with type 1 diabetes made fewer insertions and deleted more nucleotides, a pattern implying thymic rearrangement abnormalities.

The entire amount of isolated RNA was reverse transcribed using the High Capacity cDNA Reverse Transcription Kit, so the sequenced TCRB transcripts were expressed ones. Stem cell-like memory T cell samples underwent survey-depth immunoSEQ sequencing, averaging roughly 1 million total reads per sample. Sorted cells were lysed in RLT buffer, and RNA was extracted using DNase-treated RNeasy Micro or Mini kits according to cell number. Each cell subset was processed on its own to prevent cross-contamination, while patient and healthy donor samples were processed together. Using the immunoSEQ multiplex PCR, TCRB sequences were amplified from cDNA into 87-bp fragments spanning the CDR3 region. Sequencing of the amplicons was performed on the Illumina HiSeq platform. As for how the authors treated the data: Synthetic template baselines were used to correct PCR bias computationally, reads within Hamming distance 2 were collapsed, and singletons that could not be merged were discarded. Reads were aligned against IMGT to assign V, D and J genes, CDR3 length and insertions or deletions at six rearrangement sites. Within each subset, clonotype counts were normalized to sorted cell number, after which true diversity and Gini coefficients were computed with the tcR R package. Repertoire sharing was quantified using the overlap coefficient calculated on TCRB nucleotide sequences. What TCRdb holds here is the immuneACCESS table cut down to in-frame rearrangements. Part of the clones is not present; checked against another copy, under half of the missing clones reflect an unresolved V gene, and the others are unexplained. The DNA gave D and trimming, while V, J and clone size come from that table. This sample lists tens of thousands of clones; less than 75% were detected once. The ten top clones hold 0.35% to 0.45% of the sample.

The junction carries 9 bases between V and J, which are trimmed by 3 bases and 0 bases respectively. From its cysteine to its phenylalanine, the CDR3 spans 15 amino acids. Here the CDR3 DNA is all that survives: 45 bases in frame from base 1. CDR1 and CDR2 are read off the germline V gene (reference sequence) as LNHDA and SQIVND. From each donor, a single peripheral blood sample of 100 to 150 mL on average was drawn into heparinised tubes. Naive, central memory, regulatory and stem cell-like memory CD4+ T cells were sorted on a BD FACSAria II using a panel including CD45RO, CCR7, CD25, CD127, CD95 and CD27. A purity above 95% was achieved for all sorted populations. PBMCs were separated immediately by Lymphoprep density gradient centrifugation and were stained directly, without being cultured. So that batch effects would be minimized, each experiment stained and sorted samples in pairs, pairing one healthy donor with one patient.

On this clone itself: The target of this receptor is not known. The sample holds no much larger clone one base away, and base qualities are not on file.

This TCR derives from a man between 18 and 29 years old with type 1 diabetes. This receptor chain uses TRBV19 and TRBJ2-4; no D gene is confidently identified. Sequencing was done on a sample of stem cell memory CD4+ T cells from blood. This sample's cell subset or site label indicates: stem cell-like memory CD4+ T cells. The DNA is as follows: TGTGCCAGTAGTATCCCTGGCGGAGCCAAAAACATTCAGTACTTC. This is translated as CASSIPGGAKNIQYF.